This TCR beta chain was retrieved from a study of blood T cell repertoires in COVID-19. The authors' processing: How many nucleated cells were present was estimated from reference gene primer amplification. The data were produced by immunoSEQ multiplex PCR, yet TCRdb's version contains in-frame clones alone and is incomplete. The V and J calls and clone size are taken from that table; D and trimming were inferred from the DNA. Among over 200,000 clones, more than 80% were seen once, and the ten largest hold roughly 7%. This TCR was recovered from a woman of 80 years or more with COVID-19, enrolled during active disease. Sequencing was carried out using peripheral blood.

CDR3 sequence (DNA): TGCGCCAGCAGCCAAGCCGGGAGCGGGGTCTACGAGCAGTACTTC. As protein: CASSQAGSGVYEQYF. The rearrangement links TRBV4-1 to TRBJ2-7, with 7 bases that match TRBD2. The V segment lost 1 base and the J segment 3 bases; nucleotides outside the gene matches: 6. The CDR3 spans 15 residues. Germline CDR1 reads MGHRA; CDR2 reads YSYEKL.